This TCR beta chain was sequenced for a study of T-cell memory formation after mild COVID-19. Study in general: TCR clusters were largely donor specific. Broader study findings: Clones contracting day 15 to 85 were balanced CD4/CD8; later expanders leaned CD4+. Largely, contracting CD4+ clones fell within CM and EM, and contracting CD8+ clones within EMRA.

V was trimmed by 7 bases and J by 6 bases, leaving 6 bases between them. The germline gives CDR1 DFQATT, CDR2 SNEGSKA (reference sequence). The CDR3 totals 9 residues. As concerns this clonotype: Antigen specificity is unknown.

With constant-segment primers, 5'RACE yielded cDNA libraries of TCR alpha and TCR beta that carried sample barcodes and UMIs. TCRdb itself ran the 5' RACE reads through MiXCR, one entry per CDR3 protein. Altogether about 390,000 distinct CDR3 sequences are present, 15% to 20% being singletons, with the ten largest covering under 25%. The chain carries TRBV20-1 and TRBJ1-1; the D gene is possibly TRBD1 (5 bases). This TCR derives from a man aged 18-30 years who had mild COVID-19 (a few samples of this study predate the infection). Cell type and time point are not known. Sequenced: PBMCs or a T cell subset sorted from them (not recorded which). CDR3: CSGGAEAFF. As DNA, the CDR3 is TGCAGTGGAGGGGCTGAAGCTTTCTTT.